This T cell receptor (beta chain) was profiled in a study of T cells after yellow fever vaccination. Study-wide points: Detected again after the booster were most primary-vaccination clones, at approximately 96% CD4 and 70% to 90% CD8.

Using its own MiXCR run on the 5' RACE reads, TCRdb lists one record per CDR3 protein. The table lists about 50,000 distinct CDR3 sequences, roughly 7% of them singletons. Trimming removed 4 bases from V and 11 bases from J; junction bases left unmatched: 11. This CDR3 has 13 amino acids. Per germline, CDR1 DFQATT and CDR2 SNEGSKA (reference sequence). This clonotype was found many times. The antigen is not known. The sequence was collected from a man younger than 35 who received the YFV17D yellow fever vaccine. This chain connects TRBV20-1 to TRBJ1-1; TRBD1 matches 9 bases. The sample in question was CD8+ T cells sorted from PBMCs, obtained roughly 14 days after the first yellow fever vaccination. CDR3 nucleotides: TGCAGTGCTAACGGACAGGGGAGGTTTTTCGCTTTCTTT. This codes for CSANGQGRFFAFF.